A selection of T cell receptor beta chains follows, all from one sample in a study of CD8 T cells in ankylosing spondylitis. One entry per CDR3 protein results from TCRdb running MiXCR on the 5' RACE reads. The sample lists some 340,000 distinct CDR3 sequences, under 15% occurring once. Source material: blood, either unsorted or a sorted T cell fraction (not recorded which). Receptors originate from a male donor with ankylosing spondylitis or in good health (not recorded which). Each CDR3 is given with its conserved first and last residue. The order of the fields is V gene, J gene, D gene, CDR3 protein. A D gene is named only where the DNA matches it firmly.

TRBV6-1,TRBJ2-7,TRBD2,CASRVGTSVSYEQYF
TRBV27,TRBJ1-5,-,CASSRKGQPQHF
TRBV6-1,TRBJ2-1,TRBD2,CASIRGTRFSDEQFF
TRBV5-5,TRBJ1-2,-,CASSLVAREGYGYTF
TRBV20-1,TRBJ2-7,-,CSASSRSSYEQYF
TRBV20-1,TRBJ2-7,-,CSANETESSYEQYF
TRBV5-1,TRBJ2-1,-,CASSLYGGPNEQFF
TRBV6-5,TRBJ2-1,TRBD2,CASSYSTSGGATQQFF
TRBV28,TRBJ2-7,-,CASNTGGYEQYF
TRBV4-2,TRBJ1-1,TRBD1,CASSKGAGTEAFF
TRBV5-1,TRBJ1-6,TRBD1,CASSSTTGDINSPLHF
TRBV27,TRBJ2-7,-,CASRSLGANDYEQYF
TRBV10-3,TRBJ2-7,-,CAISESATEINPYEQYF
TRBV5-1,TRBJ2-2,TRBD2,CASSPGTSSSRELFF
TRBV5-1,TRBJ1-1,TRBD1,CASSPGGWPSEAFF
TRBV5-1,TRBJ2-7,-,CASRLAGGREQYF
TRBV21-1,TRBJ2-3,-,CASSKEVLTGRRTDTQYF
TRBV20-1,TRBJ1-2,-,CSARDLGGEIYGYTF
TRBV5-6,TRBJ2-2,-,CASSLETRETGELFF
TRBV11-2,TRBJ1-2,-,CASSLVIAQTAGYTF
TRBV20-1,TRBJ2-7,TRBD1,CSVSTGEDEQYF
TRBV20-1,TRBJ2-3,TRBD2,CSARISGRETDTQYF
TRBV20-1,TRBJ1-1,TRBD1,CSALTGTGLEAFF
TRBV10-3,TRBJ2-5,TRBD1,CAIKETGGETQYF
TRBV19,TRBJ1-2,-,CASSIEGVGYGYTF
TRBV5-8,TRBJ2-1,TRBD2,CASSLELAGEDEQFF
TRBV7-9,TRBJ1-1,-,CASSLKNAAFF
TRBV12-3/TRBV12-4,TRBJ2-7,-,CASSLNAGQHEQYF
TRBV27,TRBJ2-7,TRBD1,CATGQGPYEQYF
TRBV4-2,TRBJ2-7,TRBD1,CASSQGSGGSYEQYF
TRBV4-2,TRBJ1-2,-,CASSQDDSGYGYTF
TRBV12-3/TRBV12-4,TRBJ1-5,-,CASSPQRGGQPQHF
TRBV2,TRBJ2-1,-,CASRPRPEENEQFF
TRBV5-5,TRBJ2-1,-,CASSLGPESEQFF
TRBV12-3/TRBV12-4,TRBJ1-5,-,CASSLFRYSNQPQHF
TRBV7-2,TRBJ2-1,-,CASSLEADNEQFF
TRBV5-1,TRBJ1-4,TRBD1,CASSSMTGAVANEKLFF
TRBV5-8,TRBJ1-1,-,CASSSGTALITEAFF
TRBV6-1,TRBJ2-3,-,CASSSQPGSTDTQYF
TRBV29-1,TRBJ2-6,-,CSVSLDSAGANVLTF
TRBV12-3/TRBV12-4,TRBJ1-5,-,CASSLTFNQPQHF
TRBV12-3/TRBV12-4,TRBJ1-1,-,CASSLMTETEAFF
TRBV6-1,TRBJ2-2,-,CASSDPGRLPGELFF
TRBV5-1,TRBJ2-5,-,CASSSSPTGRETQYF
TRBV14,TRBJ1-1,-,CASSQQGQGTEAFF
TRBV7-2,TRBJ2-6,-,CASSLRTAYSGANVLTF
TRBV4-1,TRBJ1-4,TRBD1,CASSQDPQGDREKLFF
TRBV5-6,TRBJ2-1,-,CASSSFHTGSNEQFF
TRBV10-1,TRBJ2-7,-,CASFRPGTKSSYEQYF
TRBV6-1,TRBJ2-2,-,CASSEARGERYYLRELFF
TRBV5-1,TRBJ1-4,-,CASSLDPHEKLFF
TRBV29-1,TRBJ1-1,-,CSVRLVWGGSTEAFF
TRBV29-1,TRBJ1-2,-,CSVEDRAAFNYGYTF